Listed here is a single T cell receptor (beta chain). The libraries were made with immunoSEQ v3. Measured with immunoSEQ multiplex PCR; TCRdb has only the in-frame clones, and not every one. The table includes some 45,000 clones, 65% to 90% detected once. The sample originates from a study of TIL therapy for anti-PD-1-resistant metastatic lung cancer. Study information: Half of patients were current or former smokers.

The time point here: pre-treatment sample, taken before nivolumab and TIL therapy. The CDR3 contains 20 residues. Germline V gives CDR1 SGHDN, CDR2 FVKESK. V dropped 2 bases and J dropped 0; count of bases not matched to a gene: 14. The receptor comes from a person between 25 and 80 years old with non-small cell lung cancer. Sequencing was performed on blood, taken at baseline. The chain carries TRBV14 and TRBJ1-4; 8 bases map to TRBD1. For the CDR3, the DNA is TGTGCCAGCAGCCAAATGAGGACAGGGAAATTCTTTCCAACTAATGAAAAACTGTTTTTT. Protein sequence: CASSQMRTGKFFPTNEKLFF.